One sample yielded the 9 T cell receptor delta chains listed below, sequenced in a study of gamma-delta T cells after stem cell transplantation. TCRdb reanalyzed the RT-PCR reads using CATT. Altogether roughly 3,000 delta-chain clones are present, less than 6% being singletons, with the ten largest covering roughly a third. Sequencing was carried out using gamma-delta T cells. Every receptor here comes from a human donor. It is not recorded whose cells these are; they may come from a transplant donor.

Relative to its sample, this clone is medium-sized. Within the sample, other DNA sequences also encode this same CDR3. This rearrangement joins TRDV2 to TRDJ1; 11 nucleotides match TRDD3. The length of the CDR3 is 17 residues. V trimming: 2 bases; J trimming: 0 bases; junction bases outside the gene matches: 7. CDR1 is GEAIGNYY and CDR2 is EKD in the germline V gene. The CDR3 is CACDNVLGDKYTDKLIF. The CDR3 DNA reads TGTGCCTGTGACAATGTACTGGGGGATAAGTACACCGATAAACTCATCTTT.

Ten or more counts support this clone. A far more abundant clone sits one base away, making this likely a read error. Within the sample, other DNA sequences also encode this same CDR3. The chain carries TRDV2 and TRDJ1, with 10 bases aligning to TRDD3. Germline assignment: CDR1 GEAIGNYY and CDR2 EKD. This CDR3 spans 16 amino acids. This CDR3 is CACDPLLGDSTDKLIF. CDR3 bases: TGTGCCTGTGACCCTTTACTGGGGGATTCCACCGATAAGCTCATCTTT.

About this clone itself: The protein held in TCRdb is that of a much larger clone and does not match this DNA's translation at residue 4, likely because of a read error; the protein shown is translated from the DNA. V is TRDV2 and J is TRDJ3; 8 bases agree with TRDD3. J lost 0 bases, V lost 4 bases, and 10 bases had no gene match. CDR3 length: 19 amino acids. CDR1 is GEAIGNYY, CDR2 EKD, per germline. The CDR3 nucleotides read TGTGCCTGTGAAACCGTAGGGGATACCAGCTCCTGGGACACCCGACAGATGTTTTTC. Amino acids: CACETVGDTSSWDTRQMFF.

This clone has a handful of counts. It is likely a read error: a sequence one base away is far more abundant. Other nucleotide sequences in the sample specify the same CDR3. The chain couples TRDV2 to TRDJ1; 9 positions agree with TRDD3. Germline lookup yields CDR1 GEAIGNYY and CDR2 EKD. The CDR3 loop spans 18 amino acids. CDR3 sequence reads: CACDTVLGDPTYTDKLIF. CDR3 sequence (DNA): TGTGCCTGCGACACCGTACTGGGGGACCCGACATACACCGATAAACTCATCTTT.

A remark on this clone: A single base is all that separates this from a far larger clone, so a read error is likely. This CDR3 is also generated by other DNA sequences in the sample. For the CDR3, the DNA is TGTGCCTGTGACACGGTCTATGGGGGGGATACGCGAGGGGCCACCGATAAACTCATCTTT. Protein product: CACDTVYGGDTRGATDKLIF. This chain joins TRDV2 and TRDJ1, with 10 nucleotides matching TRDD3. With V trimmed by 1 base and J by 1 base, 17 bases remained unmatched. Germline V lookup: CDR1 GEAIGNYY, CDR2 EKD. This CDR3 is built from 20 residues.

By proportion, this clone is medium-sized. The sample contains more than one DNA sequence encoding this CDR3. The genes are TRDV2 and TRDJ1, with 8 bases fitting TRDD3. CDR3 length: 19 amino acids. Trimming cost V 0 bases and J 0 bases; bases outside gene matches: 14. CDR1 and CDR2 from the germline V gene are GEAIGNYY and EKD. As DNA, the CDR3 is TGTGCCTGTGACACCCTCCGACCTGGGGGACCGACCCACACCGATAAACTCATCTTT. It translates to CACDTLRPGGPTHTDKLIF.

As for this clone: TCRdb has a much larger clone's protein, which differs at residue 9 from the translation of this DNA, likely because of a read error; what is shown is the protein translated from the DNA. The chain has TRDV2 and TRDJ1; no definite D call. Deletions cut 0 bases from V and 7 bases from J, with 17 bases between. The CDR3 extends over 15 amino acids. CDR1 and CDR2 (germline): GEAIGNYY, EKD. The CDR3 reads CACDTVGRGTGKLIF. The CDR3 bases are TGTGCCTGTGACACCGTCGGGCGGGGTACGGGTAAACTCATCTTT.

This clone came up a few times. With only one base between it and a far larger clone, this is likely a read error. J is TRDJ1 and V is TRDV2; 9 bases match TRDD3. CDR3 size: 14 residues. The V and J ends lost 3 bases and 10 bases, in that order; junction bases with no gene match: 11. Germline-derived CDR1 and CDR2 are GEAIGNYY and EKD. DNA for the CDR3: TGTGCCTGTGACTTTCTGGGGGATCGAGGTACACTCATCTTT. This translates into CACDFLGDRGTLIF.

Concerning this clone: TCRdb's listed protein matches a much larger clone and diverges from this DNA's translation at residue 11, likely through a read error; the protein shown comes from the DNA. CDR3 amino acids: CACDLTGRTDNLIF. The CDR3 DNA follows: TGTGCCTGTGACCTGACTGGGAGGACCGATAACCTCATCTTT. The V gene is TRDV2, the J gene TRDJ1, with D tentatively TRDD3 (6 bases). CDR1 and CDR2 from the germline V gene are GEAIGNYY and EKD. The CDR3 runs 14 residues.